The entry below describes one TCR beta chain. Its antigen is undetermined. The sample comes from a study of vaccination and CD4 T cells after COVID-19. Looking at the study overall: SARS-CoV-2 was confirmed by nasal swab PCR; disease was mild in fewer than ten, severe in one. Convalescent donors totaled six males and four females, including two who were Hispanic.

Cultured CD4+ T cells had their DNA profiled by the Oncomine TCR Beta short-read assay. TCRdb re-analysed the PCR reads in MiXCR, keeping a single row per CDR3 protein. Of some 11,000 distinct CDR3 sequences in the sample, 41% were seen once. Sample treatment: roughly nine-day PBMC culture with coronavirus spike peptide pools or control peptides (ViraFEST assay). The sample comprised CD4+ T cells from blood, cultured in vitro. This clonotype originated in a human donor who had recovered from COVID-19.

DNA for the CDR3: TGTGCCAGCAGTTACTTAACCCGGACAGATACGCAGTATTTT. This translates into CASSYLTRTDTQYF. The V call is TRBV6-5, the J call TRBJ2-3; no clear D gene. CDR3 length: 14 residues. From germline, CDR1 is MNHEY and CDR2 SVGAGI. The germline V and J ends were trimmed by 1 base and 3 bases, with 8 bases remaining between them.